This TCR beta chain came from a study of beta chain features in type 1 diabetes. Overall study findings and caveats: Still unanswered here is whether HLA type influences TCRB rearrangement. Significant though moderate, a shortening of TCRB CDR3s appeared in all four CD4+ subsets of Type 1 diabetes patients.

Sequencing targeted expressed TCRB transcripts, as all isolated RNA had been reverse transcribed. Sequencing was performed with immunoSEQ multiplex PCR; in TCRdb, only in-frame clones are kept and a portion is missing. The sample lists a few hundred thousand clones, around 16% occurring once. CDR3 size: 12 residues. Germline loops: CDR1 MDHEN, CDR2 SYDVKM. V lost 3 bases to trimming and J lost 6 bases, with 8 bases between them. In regard to this clone: The antigen remains undetermined.

J is TRBJ1-2 and V is TRBV28; a weak D match, TRBD1 (5 bases). The sequencing input was naive CD4+ T cells from blood. The source is a woman aged 18 to 35 in good health. The CDR3 loop reads CASSFWGDGYTF. CDR3 nucleotide sequence: TGTGCCAGCAGTTTTTGGGGGGATGGCTACACCTTC.